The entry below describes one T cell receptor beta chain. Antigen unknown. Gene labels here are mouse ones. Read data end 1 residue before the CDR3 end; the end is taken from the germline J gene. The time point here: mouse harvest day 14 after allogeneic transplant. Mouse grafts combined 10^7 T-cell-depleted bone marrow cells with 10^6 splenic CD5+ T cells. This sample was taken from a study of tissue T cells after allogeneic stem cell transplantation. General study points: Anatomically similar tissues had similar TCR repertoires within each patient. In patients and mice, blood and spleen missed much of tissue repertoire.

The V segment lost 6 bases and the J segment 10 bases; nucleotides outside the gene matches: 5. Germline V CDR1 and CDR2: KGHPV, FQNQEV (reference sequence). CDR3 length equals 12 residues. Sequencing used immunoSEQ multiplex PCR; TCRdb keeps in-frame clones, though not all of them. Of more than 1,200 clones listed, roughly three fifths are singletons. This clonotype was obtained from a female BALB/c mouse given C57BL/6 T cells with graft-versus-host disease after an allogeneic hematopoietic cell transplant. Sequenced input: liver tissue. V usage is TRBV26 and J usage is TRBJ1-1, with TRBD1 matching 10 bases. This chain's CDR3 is CASSQGQGRVFF. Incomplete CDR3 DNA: TGTGCCAGCAGCCAGGGACAGGGGAGAGTCTTC.